Reported below is one TCR beta chain. The sample belongs to a study of cytomegalovirus exposure and HLA in healthy donors. The CDR3 contains 14 residues. Germline V gives CDR1 MNHNY, CDR2 SVGAGI (reference sequence). Trimming shortened V by 2 bases and J by 2 bases, and 8 bases separated the two germline ends. PCR involved 60 Vbeta and 13 Jbeta primers. Profiling relied on immunoSEQ multiplex PCR, and the TCRdb table lists in-frame clones only, not all of them. The sample includes 77,000 or so clones, roughly 75% of them seen just once. The sequenced material came from PBMCs. The origin of this receptor is a woman aged 35 to 49 in good health and CMV-seronegative. V gene TRBV6-6 combines with J gene TRBJ2-3, with a tentative D call TRBD2 (5 bases). CDR3 in DNA: TGTGCCAGCAGTTACGGGAGCCACACAGATACGCAGTATTTT. Translating it yields CASSYGSHTDTQYF.